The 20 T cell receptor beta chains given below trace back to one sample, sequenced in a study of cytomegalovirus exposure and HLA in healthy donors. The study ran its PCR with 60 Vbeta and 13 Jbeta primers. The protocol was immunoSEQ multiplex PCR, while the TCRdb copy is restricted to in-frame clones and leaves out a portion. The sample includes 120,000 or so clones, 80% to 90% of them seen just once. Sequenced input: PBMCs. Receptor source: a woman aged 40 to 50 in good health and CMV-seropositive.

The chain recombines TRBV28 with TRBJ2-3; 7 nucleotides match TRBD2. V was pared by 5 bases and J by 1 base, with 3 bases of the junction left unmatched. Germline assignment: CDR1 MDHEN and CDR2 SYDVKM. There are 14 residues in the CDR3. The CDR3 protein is CASSPTSGTDTQYF. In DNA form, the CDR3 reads TGTGCCAGCAGTCCAACTAGCGGCACAGATACGCAGTATTTT.

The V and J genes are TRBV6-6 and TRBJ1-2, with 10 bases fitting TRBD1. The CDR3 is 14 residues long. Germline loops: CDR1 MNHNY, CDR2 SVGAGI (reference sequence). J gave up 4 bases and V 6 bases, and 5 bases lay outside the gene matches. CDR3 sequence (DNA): TGTGCCAGCAGAAAAGGGACAGGGGCCTATGGCTACACCTTC. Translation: CASRKGTGAYGYTF.

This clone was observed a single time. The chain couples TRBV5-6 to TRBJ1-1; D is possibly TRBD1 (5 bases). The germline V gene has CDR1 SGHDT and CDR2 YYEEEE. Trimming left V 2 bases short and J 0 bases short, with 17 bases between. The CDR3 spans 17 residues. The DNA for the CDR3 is TGTGCCAGCAGCTTTGGGGGGTCGCTGCTCATGAACACTGAAGCTTTCTTT. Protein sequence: CASSFGGSLLMNTEAFF. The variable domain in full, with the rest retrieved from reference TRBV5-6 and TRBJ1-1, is DAGVTQSPTHLIKTRGQQVTLRCSPKSGHDTVSWYQQALGQGPQFIFQYYEEEERQRGNFPDRFSGHQFPNYSSELNVNALLLGDSALYLCASSFGGSLLMNTEAFFGQGTRLTVV.

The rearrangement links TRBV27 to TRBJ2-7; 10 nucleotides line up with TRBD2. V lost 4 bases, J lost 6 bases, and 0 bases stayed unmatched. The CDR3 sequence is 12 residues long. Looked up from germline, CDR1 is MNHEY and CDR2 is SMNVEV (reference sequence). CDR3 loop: CASSWTSGEQYF. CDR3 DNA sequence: TGTGCCAGCAGTTGGACTAGCGGCGAGCAGTACTTC.

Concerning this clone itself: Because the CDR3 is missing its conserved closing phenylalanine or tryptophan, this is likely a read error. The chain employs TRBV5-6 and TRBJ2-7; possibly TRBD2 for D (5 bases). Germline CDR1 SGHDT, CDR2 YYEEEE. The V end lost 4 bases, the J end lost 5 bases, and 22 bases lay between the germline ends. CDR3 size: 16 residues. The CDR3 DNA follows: TGTGCCAGCAGCCTAGGTCTCGGGGTTGTAGGGAACGAGCAGTACCTC. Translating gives CASSLGLGVVGNEQYL.

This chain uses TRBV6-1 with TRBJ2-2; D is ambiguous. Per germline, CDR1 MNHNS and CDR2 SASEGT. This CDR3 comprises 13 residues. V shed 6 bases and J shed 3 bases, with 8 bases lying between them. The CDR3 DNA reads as TGTGCCAGCAGCCGGGTGGACACCGGGGAGCTGTTTTTT. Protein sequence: CASSRVDTGELFF.

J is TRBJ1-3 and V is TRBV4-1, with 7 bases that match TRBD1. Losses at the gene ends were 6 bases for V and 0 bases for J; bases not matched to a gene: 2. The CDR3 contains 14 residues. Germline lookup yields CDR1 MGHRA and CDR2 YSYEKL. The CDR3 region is CASRGQNSGNTIYF. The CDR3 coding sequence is TGCGCCAGCAGGGGACAGAACTCTGGAAACACCATATATTTT.

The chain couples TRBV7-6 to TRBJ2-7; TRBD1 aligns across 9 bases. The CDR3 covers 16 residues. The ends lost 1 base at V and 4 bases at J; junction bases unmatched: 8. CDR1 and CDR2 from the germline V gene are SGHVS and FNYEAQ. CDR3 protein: CASSLGDRVGTYEQYF. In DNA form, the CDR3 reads TGTGCCAGCAGCTTAGGGGACAGGGTGGGAACTTACGAGCAGTACTTC.

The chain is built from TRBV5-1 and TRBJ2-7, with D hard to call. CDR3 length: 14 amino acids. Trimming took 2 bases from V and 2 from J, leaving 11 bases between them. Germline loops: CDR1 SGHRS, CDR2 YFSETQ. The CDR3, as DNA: TGCGCCAGCAGCTTCAGTGCCCCCGCCTACGAGCAGTACTTC. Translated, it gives CASSFSAPAYEQYF.

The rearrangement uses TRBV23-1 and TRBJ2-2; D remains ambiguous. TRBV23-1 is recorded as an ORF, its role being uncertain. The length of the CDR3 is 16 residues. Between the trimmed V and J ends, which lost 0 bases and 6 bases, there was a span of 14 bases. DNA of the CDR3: TGCGCCAGCAGTCAATCTGCCAGATTCGTACCCGGGGAGCTGTTTTTT. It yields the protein CASSQSARFVPGELFF.

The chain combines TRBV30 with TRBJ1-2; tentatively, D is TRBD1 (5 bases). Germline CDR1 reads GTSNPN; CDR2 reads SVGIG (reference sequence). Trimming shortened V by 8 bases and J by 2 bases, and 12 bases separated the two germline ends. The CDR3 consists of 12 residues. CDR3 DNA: TGTGCCCTAGGGGAGGCAAACTATGGCTACACCTTC. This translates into CALGEANYGYTF.

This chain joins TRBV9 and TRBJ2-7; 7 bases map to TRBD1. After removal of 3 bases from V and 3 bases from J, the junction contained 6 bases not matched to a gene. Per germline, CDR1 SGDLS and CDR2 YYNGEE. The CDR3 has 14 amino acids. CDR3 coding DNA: TGTGCCAGCAGCGCAGGGGGACAGAACTACGAGCAGTACTTC. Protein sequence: CASSAGGQNYEQYF.

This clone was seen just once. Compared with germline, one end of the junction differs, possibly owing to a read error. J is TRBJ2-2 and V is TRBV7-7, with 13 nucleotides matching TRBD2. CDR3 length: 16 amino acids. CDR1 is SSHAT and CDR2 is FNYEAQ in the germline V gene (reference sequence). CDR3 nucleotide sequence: TGTGCTAGCAGCTTAGGACTAGCGGGAGTCACCGGGGAGCTGTTTTTT. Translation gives CASSLGLAGVTGELFF.

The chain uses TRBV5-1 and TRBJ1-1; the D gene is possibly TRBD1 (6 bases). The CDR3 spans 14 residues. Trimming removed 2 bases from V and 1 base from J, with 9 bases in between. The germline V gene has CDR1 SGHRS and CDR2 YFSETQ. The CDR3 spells CASSFLQGNTEAFF. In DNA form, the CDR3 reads TGCGCCAGCAGCTTTTTACAGGGGAACACTGAAGCTTTCTTT.

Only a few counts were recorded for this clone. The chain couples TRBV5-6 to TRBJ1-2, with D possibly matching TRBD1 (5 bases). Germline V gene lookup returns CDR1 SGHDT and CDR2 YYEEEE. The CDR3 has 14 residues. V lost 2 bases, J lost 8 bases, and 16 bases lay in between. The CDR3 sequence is CASSLGRQWEGYTF. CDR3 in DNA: TGTGCCAGCAGCTTAGGCCGACAGTGGGAAGGCTACACCTTC.

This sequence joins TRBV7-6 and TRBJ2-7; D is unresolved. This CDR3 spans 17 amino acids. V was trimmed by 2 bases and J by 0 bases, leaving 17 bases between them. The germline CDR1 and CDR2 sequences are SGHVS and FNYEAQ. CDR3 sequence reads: CASSLFFGGESSYEQYF. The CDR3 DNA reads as TGTGCCAGCAGCTTATTTTTCGGCGGAGAGAGCTCCTACGAGCAGTACTTC.

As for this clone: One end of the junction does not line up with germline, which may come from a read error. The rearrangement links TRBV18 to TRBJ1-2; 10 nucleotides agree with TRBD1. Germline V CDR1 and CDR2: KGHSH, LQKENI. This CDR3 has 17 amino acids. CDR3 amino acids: CASSPPETGGADYGYAF. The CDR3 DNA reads TGTGCCAGCTCACCACCAGAGACAGGGGGCGCCGACTATGGCTACGCCTTC.

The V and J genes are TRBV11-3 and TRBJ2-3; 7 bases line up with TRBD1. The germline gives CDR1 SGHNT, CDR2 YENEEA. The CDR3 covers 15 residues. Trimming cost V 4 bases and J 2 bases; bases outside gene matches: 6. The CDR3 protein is CASSSGTVITDTQYF. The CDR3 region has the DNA TGTGCCAGCAGCTCCGGGACAGTAATCACAGATACGCAGTATTTT.

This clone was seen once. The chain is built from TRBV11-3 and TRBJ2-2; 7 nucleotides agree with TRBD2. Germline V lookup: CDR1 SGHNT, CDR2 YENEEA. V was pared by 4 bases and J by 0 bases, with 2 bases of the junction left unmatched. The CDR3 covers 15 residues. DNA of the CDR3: TGTGCCAGCAGCTCTAGCGGAACGAACACCGGGGAGCTGTTTTTT. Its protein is CASSSSGTNTGELFF.

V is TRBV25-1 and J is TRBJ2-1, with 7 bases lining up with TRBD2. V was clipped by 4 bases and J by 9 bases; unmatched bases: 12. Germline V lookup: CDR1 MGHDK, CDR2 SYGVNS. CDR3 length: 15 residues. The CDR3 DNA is TGTGCCAGCAGTGGGGGTCTAGCGGCAAGGACTGAGCAGTTCTTC. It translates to CASSGGLAARTEQFF.